The 5 T cell receptor beta chains given below trace back to one sample, sequenced in a study of shared clonotypes between healthy human individuals. Assay used: immunoSEQ multiplex PCR; TCRdb lists only in-frame clones, some missing. The sample lists about 300,000 clones; roughly 70% were seen once. Sequenced sample: memory CD4+ T cells sorted from blood. Subset indicated: CD45RA-negative fraction. These receptors were taken from a man aged 25 to 40 in good health.

V usage is TRBV5-1 and J usage is TRBJ2-3, with a possible D match to TRBD1 (6 bases). The germline V and J ends were trimmed by 3 bases and 2 bases, with 16 bases remaining between them. The CDR3 covers 16 residues. Per germline, CDR1 SGHRS and CDR2 YFSETQ. CDR3 coding DNA: TGCGCCAGCAGCTCCTCAGGGGAATTGGCCACAGATACGCAGTATTTT. Protein product: CASSSSGELATDTQYF.

A word on this clone: A much larger clone lies one base from this, so it may be a read error. The sample holds other DNA sequences that translate to the same CDR3. This rearrangement joins TRBV9 to TRBJ2-7; possible D gene TRBD2, 5 bases. V lost 0 bases and J lost 0, with 7 bases in between. Germline CDR1 and CDR2: SGDLS and YYNGEE. The CDR3 is 14 residues long. Here the CDR3 DNA reads TGTGCCAGCAGCGTAGATGGGAGCTCCTACGAGCAGTACTTC. Its protein product is CASSVDGSSYEQYF.

This sequence joins TRBV9 and TRBJ1-5; D unclear. The CDR3 sequence is 13 residues long. The V and J ends lost 2 bases and 5 bases respectively, with 8 bases between them. Germline V gene lookup returns CDR1 SGDLS and CDR2 YYNGEE. This CDR3 is CASSVQPHQPQHF. CDR3 sequence (DNA): TGTGCCAGCAGCGTGCAGCCGCATCAGCCCCAGCATTTT.

The V and J genes are TRBV29-1 and TRBJ2-7; 8 nucleotides line up with TRBD1. The CDR3 extends over 15 amino acids. V was pared by 2 bases and J by 3 bases, with 9 bases of the junction left unmatched. Germline-derived CDR1 and CDR2 are SQVTM and ANQGSEA. The CDR3 is CSVESVGQGGYEQYF. The DNA of the CDR3 is TGCAGCGTTGAATCCGTCGGACAGGGCGGCTACGAGCAGTACTTC.

V gene TRBV6-5 combines with J gene TRBJ2-7; D might be TRBD2 (6 bases). The CDR3 contains 15 residues. Trimming left V 7 bases short and J 6 bases short, with 22 bases between. Germline V gene lookup returns CDR1 MNHEY and CDR2 SVGAGI. The CDR3 sequence is CASTTLVGTSGEQYF. The CDR3 DNA reads as TGTGCCAGCACAACACTTGTCGGGACTTCTGGCGAGCAGTACTTC.